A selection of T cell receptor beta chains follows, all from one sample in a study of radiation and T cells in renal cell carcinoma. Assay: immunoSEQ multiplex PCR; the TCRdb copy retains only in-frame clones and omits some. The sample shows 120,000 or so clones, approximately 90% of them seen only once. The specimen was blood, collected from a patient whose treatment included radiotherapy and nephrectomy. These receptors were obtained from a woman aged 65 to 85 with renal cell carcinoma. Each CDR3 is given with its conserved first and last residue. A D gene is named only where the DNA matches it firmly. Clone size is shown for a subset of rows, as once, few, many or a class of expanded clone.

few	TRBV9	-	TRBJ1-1	TGTGCCAGCAGCGGAGCCCTCGGGAATGAAGCTTTCTTT	CASSGALGNEAFF
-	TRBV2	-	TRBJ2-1	TGTGCCACCGCGGCCAAAAATGAGCAGTTCTTC	CATAAKNEQFF
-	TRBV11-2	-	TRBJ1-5	TGTGCCAGCAGCTTAGGGGACCTATACAATCAGCCCCAGCATTTT	CASSLGDLYNQPQHF
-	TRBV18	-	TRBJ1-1	TGTGCCAGCTCATCTTTGGAGGCGCACCTGAACACTGAAGCTTTCTTT	CASSSLEAHLNTEAFF
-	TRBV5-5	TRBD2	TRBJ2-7	TGTGCCAGCAGCCCGTGGGGGGGCTACGAGCAGTACTTC	CASSPWGGYEQYF
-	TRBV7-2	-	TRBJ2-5	TGTGCCAGCAGCACCCAGACTGGGCAGGGAGAGACCCAGTACTTC	CASSTQTGQGETQYF
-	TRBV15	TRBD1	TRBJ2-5	TGTGCCACCAGCAGACATCAGGGGGCTCGGGGAGAGACCCAGTACTTC	CATSRHQGARGETQYF
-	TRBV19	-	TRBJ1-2	TGTGCCAGTACTAAGACTCAAGGTGGGGCTAACTATGGCTACACCTTC	CASTKTQGGANYGYTF
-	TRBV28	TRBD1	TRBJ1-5	TGTGCCAGCAGTTTAGTGCCCCGGGACAGGGGGAATCAGCCCCAGCATTTT	CASSLVPRDRGNQPQHF
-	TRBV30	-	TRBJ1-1	TGTGCCTGGAGTGTATCGGGGGGTGAAGCTTTCTTT	CAWSVSGGEAFF
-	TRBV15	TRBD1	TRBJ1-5	TGTGCCGCCAGTCGGGACAGGGCAAGCAATCAGCCCCAGCATTTT	CAASRDRASNQPQHF
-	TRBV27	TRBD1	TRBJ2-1	TGTGCCAGCAGTTTATTGGGGGACAGGGGAAATGAGCAGTTCTTC	CASSLLGDRGNEQFF
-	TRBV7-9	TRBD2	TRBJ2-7	TGTGCCAGCAGGCCGACTAGCGGGGAGCAGTACTTC	CASRPTSGEQYF
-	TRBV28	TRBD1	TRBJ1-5	TGTGCCAGCAGGCTGGACAGGCCTAGCAATCAGCCCCAGCATTTT	CASRLDRPSNQPQHF
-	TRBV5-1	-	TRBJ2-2	TGCGCCAGCAGACCCATGATGGACACCGGGGAGCTGTTTTTT	CASRPMMDTGELFF
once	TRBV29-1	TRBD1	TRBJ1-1	TGCAGCGCAGAGACAGGGGGGGGCACTGAAGCTTTCTTT	CSAETGGGTEAFF
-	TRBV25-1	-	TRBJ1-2	TGTGCCAGCAGTTTGGACATCGGGGGGCGGGTTGGCTACACCTTC	CASSLDIGGRVGYTF
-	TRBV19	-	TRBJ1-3	TGTGCCAGTAGTATGGGCAGAAGGACTGGAAACACCATATATTTT	CASSMGRRTGNTIYF
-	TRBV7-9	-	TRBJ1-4	TGTGCCAGCAGCCCAATCTTGGGAGGAGAAAAACTGTTTTTT	CASSPILGGEKLFF
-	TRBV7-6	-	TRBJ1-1	TGTGCCAGCAGCCGTGGAGGCGGGAACACTGAAGCTTTCTTT	CASSRGGGNTEAFF
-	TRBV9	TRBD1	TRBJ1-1	TGTGCCAGCAGCGCCAGGGGGGGGAGCACTGAAGCTTTCTTT	CASSARGGSTEAFF
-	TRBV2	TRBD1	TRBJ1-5	TGTGCCAGCACCGGGACAGCTTATAGCAATCAGCCCCAGCATTTT	CASTGTAYSNQPQHF
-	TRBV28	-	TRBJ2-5	TGTGCCAGCAGTTTAACGGACAGCCAAGAGACCCAGTACTTC	CASSLTDSQETQYF
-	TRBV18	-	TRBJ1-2	TGTGCCAGCTCACCCCGGACCGAGATTTCTGGCTACACCTTC	CASSPRTEISGYTF
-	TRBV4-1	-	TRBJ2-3	TGCGCCAGCAGTATAGAGGGGAGGAGCACAGATACGCAGTATTTT	CASSIEGRSTDTQYF
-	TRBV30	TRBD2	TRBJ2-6	TGTGCCTCTCAAGGCCTGCGGGGGGTCTCTGGGGCCAACGTCCTGACTTTC	CASQGLRGVSGANVLTF
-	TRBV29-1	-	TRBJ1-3	TGCAGCGTTGAAAGCGGCTCTGGAAACACCATATATTTT	CSVESGSGNTIYF
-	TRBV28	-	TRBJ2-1	TGTGCCAGCAGGACACAGGTTTCTCATGAGCAGTTCTTC	CASRTQVSHEQFF
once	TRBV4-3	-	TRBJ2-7	TGCGCCAGCAGCCAAGATCGGATAGGCTCCTACGAGCAGTACTTC	CASSQDRIGSYEQYF
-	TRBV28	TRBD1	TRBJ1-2	TGTGCCAGCAGGTTGGGGGGGACAGGGACATATGGCTACACCTTC	CASRLGGTGTYGYTF
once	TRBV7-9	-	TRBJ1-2	TGTGCCAGCAGCACAACAGCTAACTATGGCTACACCTTC	CASSTTANYGYTF
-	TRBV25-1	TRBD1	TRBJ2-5	TGTGCCAGCAGTGCGGGGACAGAAGAGACCCAGTACTTC	CASSAGTEETQYF
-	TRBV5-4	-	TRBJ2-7	TGTGCCAGCAGCCCACAGGTGGGGGTCTACGAGCAGTACTTC	CASSPQVGVYEQYF
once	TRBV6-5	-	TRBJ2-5	TGTGCCAGCAGGCCGACGTGGGGAGGAGAGACCCAGTACTTC	CASRPTWGGETQYF
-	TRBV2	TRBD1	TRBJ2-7	TGTGCCAGCACGCGGGACAGGGCCCGGCAAGAGCAGTACTTC	CASTRDRARQEQYF
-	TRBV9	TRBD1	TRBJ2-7	TGTGCCAGCAGCGTCCGGGACAGGGCGTCCGAGCAGTACTTC	CASSVRDRASEQYF
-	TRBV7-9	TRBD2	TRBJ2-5	TGTGCCAGTTCGACTAGCGGGGGACAACAAGAGACCCAGTACTTC	CASSTSGGQQETQYF
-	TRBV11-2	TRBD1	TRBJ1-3	TGTGCCAGCAGCTCCAGGGACAGGGGGCCTGGAAACACCATATATTTT	CASSSRDRGPGNTIYF
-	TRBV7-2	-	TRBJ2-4	TGTGCCAGCAGCTTAGGAGGAGCCAAAAACATTCAGTACTTC	CASSLGGAKNIQYF
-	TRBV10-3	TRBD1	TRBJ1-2	TGTGCCATCAGTGGGGACAGGTCCCGTAGTGGCTACACCTTC	CAISGDRSRSGYTF
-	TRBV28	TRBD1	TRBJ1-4	TGTGCCAGCAGTTCTCTGGACAGGGACCTGTTTTTT	CASSSLDRDLFF
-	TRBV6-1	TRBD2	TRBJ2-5	TGTGCCAGCAGTGAAAATCGACTAGCGGGGGAGACCCAGTACTTC	CASSENRLAGETQYF
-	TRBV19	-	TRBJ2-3	TGTGCCAGTAGTATAGGATGGGGGGCAGATACGCAGTATTTT	CASSIGWGADTQYF
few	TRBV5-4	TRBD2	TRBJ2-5	TGTGCCAGCAGCTCGGGACTAGCGGGGGCCTGGGAGACCCAGTACTTC	CASSSGLAGAWETQYF
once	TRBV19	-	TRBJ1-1	TGTGCCAGTAGTATCCCAGGACAAGATGGAACTGAAGCTTTCTTT	CASSIPGQDGTEAFF
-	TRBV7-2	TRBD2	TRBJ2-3	TGTGCCAGCAGCGCCAACCCGTTTTCTAGCGGGGCTAGCACAGATACGCAGTATTTT	CASSANPFSSGASTDTQYF
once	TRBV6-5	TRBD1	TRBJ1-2	TGTGCCAGCAGTTACTCCGGGACAGGGGATTGGGGCTACACCTTC	CASSYSGTGDWGYTF
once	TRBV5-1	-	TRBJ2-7	TGCGCCAGCAGCACCCGGACGGATCACCCCTACGAGCAGTACTTC	CASSTRTDHPYEQYF
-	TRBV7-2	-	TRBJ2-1	TGTGCCAGCAGCACCGGGGGCACAGGATACAATGAGCAGTTCTTC	CASSTGGTGYNEQFF